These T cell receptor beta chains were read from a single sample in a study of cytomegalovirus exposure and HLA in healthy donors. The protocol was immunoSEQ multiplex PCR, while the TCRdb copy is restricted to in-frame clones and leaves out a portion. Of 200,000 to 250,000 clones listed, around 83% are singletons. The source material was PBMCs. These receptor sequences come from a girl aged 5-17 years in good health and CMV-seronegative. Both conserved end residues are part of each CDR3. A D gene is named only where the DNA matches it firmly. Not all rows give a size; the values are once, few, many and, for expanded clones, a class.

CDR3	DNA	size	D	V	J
CASSKTGVQTQYF	TGTGCCAGCAGTAAGACAGGGGTCCAGACCCAGTACTTC	NA	TRBD1	TRBV6-5	TRBJ2-5
CASSLLLPENYGYTF	TGTGCCAGCAGTTTACTCCTCCCAGAAAACTATGGCTACACCTTC	NA	NA	TRBV28	TRBJ1-2
CASSLGLVAHEQYF	TGTGCCAGCAGCCTCGGACTAGTCGCCCACGAGCAGTACTTC	NA	TRBD2	TRBV7-2	TRBJ2-7
CASSLGAGGGYEQYF	TGTGCCAGCAGCTTAGGGGCGGGAGGTGGGTACGAGCAGTACTTC	NA	TRBD2	TRBV7-8	TRBJ2-7
CAWMGGGETQYF	TGTGCCTGGATGGGGGGAGGAGAGACCCAGTACTTC	few	NA	TRBV30	TRBJ2-5
CASSLPGQYNEQFF	TGTGCCAGCAGCTTACCGGGACAGTACAATGAGCAGTTCTTC	NA	TRBD1	TRBV7-2	TRBJ2-1
CASSTDRPIYGYTF	TGTGCCAGCAGCACCGACAGGCCAATCTATGGCTACACCTTC	NA	NA	TRBV28	TRBJ1-2
CASSLGGVRELFF	TGTGCCAGCAGCTTAGGAGGTGTAAGGGAGCTGTTTTTT	NA	NA	TRBV7-2	TRBJ2-2
CASSQTYRNEQFF	TGCGCCAGCAGCCAGACATACAGGAATGAGCAGTTCTTC	NA	NA	TRBV4-3	TRBJ2-1
CASSAQQGLDGYTF	TGTGCCAGCAGCGCTCAACAGGGGTTGGATGGCTACACCTTC	once	TRBD1	TRBV2	TRBJ1-2
CASSPGDYKQYF	TGTGCCAGCAGCCCAGGGGACTACAAGCAGTACTTC	NA	NA	TRBV6-6	TRBJ2-7
CASSYRLGTGENGNTGELFF	TGTGCCAGCAGTTACCGACTGGGGACAGGGGAAAACGGGAACACCGGGGAGCTGTTTTTT	NA	TRBD1	TRBV27	TRBJ2-2
CASSPRQVSRGMNTEAFF	TGTGCCAGCAGCCCACGACAGGTGTCTAGGGGGATGAACACTGAAGCTTTCTTT	NA	NA	TRBV7-8	TRBJ1-1
CASSILMNIRNTEAFF	TGTGCCAGTAGTATCCTAATGAATATACGGAACACTGAAGCTTTCTTT	NA	NA	TRBV19	TRBJ1-1
CASRGLRVYGYTF	TGTGCCAGCAGGGGACTGCGGGTTTATGGCTACACCTTC	NA	NA	TRBV28	TRBJ1-2
CASSFYRGDYTF	TGTGCCAGCAGCTTCTACCGGGGGGACTACACCTTC	NA	NA	TRBV6-5	TRBJ1-2
CASSATGIEQYF	TGTGCCAGCAGCGCGACAGGGATCGAGCAGTACTTC	NA	TRBD1	TRBV6-1	TRBJ2-7
CASSEIRGFNEQFF	TGTGCCAGCAGTGAAATCCGCGGGTTCAATGAGCAGTTCTTC	NA	NA	TRBV6-1	TRBJ2-1
CASSTRQENEQFF	TGTGCCAGCAGTACCCGACAGGAAAATGAGCAGTTCTTC	NA	NA	TRBV27	TRBJ2-1
CASSEEETQYF	TGTGCCAGCAGCGAGGAAGAGACCCAGTACTTC	NA	NA	TRBV4-2	TRBJ2-5
CASSSTIGSSYNSPLHF	TGTGCCAGCAGTTCCACAATTGGCAGCTCCTATAATTCACCCCTCCACTTT	NA	NA	TRBV27	TRBJ1-6
CASSPTESSYNEQFF	TGTGCCAGCAGCCCGACAGAAAGCTCCTACAATGAGCAGTTCTTC	NA	NA	TRBV7-9	TRBJ2-1
CASSTGTGSGNTIYF	TGTGCCAGCAGTACAGGGACAGGGTCTGGAAACACCATATATTTT	NA	TRBD1	TRBV6-6	TRBJ1-3
CASSLPGLTEYEQYF	TGTGCCAGCAGCCTACCGGGACTAACTGAGTACGAGCAGTACTTC	NA	TRBD2	TRBV5-8	TRBJ2-7
CASSLRDGGSTDTQYF	TGTGCCAGCAGTCTCAGGGACGGGGGGAGCACAGATACGCAGTATTTT	NA	TRBD2	TRBV6-6	TRBJ2-3
CASSLGAPTAFF	TGTGCCAGCAGCCTAGGGGCCCCAACGGCTTTCTTT	NA	NA	TRBV7-9	TRBJ1-1
CASSSVGTTYEQYF	TGTGCCAGCAGCTCTGTTGGCACCACCTACGAGCAGTACTTC	NA	NA	TRBV7-9	TRBJ2-7
CASSSPRTDSSSGANVLTF	TGTGCCAGCAGCTCCCCCAGGACAGATTCCTCCTCTGGGGCCAACGTCCTGACTTTC	NA	NA	TRBV9	TRBJ2-6
CASSSSSWRGYTF	TGTGCCAGCAGTTCAAGTAGCTGGAGGGGCTACACCTTC	NA	NA	TRBV28	TRBJ1-2
CASSLGVGADQPQHF	TGTGCCAGCAGCTTAGGCGTGGGGGCCGATCAGCCCCAGCATTTT	NA	NA	TRBV7-9	TRBJ1-5
CASTNYGQRGAAYTF	TGTGCCAGCACCAACTACGGCCAGCGGGGAGCCGCCTACACCTTC	NA	NA	TRBV6-5	TRBJ1-2
CASSVWGTDSYNEQFF	TGTGCCAGCAGCGTATGGGGGACTGACTCCTACAATGAGCAGTTCTTC	NA	NA	TRBV7-8	TRBJ2-1
CASSLVRGTASSYEQYF	TGTGCCAGCAGCTTGGTCCGCGGGACAGCGAGCTCCTACGAGCAGTACTTC	few	NA	TRBV5-5	TRBJ2-7
CASSLNPPRQSARELFF	TGTGCCAGCAGCTTAAATCCCCCGCGACAGTCCGCGAGGGAGCTGTTTTTT	NA	NA	TRBV13	TRBJ2-2
CATSRTEGQPQHF	TGTGCCACCTCCCGGACCGAGGGTCAGCCCCAGCATTTT	NA	NA	TRBV7-9	TRBJ1-5
CASSSSGGPYNEQFF	NA	once	NA	TRBV28	TRBJ2-1
CASSDSFSSGANVLTF	TGTGCCAGCAGTGACAGCTTTAGCTCTGGGGCCAACGTCCTGACTTTC	NA	NA	TRBV6-4	TRBJ2-6
CASSFLSTEAFF	TGTGCCAGCAGTTTTCTAAGCACTGAAGCTTTCTTT	NA	NA	TRBV28	TRBJ1-1
CASSELGGDYGYTF	TGTGCCAGCAGTGAACTCGGGGGGGACTATGGCTACACCTTC	NA	NA	TRBV6-1	TRBJ1-2
CASSLSGLETQYF	TGTGCCAGCAGCTTAAGCGGGCTTGAGACCCAGTACTTC	NA	NA	TRBV11-3	TRBJ2-5
CASSLRQTGGTDTQYF	TGTGCCAGCAGCTTACGGCAGACAGGGGGCACAGATACGCAGTATTTT	NA	TRBD1	TRBV7-9	TRBJ2-3
CASSFRGRANEKLFF	TGTGCCAGCAGCTTCAGAGGGCGGGCTAATGAAAAACTGTTTTTT	NA	NA	TRBV7-9	TRBJ1-4
CASSSKKTWTDRETQYF	TGTGCCAGCAGTTCGAAAAAGACGTGGACAGATAGAGAGACCCAGTACTTC	NA	NA	TRBV28	TRBJ2-5
CASSQDLTSRGNEQFF	TGCGCCAGCAGCCAAGATTTAACGTCCAGGGGAAATGAGCAGTTCTTC	NA	NA	TRBV4-3	TRBJ2-1
CASSHAFEPQHF	TGTGCCAGTAGCCACGCGTTCGAACCCCAGCATTTT	few	NA	TRBV19	TRBJ1-5
CASSYGTLYNEQFF	TGTGCCAGCAGCTACGGGACTCTGTACAATGAGCAGTTCTTC	NA	NA	TRBV4-2	TRBJ2-1
CASSSRESSSYEQYF	TGTGCCAGCAGCTCCAGGGAATCGAGCTCCTACGAGCAGTACTTC	NA	NA	TRBV7-2	TRBJ2-7
CASSLFSGDTEAFF	TGTGCCAGCAGCTTATTTTCGGGAGACACTGAAGCTTTCTTT	NA	NA	TRBV7-3	TRBJ1-1
CASSVGGMNTEAFF	TGTGCCAGCAGTGTGGGGGGAATGAACACTGAAGCTTTCTTT	few	NA	TRBV6-4	TRBJ1-1